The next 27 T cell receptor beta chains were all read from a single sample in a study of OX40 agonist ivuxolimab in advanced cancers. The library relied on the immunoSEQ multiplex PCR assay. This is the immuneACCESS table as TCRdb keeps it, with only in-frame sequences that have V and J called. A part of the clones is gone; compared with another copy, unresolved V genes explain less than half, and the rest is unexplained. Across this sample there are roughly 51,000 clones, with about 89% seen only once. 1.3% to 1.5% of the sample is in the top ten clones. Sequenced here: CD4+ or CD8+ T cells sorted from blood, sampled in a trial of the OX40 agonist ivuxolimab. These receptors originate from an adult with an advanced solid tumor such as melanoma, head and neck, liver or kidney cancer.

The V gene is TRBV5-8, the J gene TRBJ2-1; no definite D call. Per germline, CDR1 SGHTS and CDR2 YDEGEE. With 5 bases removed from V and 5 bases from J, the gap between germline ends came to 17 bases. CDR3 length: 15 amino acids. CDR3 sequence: CASRSRRSVNNEQFF. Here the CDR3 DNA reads TGTGCCAGCAGGTCTCGCCGGTCGGTTAACAATGAGCAGTTCTTC.

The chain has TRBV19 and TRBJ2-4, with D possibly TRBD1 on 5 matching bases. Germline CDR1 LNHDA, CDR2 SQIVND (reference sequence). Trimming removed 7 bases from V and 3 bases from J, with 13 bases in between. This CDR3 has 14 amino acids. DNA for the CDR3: TGTGCCAGTAAAATGGGTCAGGGCAAAAACATTCAGTACTTC. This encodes CASKMGQGKNIQYF.

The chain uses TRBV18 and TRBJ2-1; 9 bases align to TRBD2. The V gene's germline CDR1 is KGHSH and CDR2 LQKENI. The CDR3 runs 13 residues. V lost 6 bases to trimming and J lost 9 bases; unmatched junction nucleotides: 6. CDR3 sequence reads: CASSRTSVSEQFF. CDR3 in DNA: TGTGCCAGCTCCCGGACTAGCGTTAGTGAGCAGTTCTTC.

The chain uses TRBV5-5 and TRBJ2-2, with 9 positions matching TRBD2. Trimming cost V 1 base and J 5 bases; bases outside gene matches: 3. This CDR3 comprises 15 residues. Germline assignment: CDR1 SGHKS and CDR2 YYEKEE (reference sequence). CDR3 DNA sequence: TGTGCCAGCAGCTTGAACCTAGCGGGAACCGGGGAGCTGTTTTTT. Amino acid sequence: CASSLNLAGTGELFF.

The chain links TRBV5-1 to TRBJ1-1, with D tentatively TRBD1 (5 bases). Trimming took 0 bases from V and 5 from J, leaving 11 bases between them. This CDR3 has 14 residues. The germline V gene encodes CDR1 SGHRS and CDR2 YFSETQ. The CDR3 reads CASSLGRGTTEAFF. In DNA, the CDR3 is TGCGCCAGCAGCTTGGGCCGGGGGACGACTGAAGCTTTCTTT.

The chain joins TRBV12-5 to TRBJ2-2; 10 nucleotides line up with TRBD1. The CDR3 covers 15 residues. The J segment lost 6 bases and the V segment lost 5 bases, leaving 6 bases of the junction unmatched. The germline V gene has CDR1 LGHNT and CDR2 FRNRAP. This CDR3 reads CASGPGTGVSGELFF. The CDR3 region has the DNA TGTGCTAGTGGTCCGGGGACAGGGGTGTCCGGGGAGCTGTTTTTT.

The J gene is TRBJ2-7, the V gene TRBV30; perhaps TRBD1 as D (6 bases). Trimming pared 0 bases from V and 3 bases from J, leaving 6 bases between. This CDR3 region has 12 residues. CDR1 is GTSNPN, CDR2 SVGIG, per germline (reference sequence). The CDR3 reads CAWSVGGYEQYF. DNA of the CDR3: TGTGCCTGGAGTGTAGGGGGCTACGAGCAGTACTTC.

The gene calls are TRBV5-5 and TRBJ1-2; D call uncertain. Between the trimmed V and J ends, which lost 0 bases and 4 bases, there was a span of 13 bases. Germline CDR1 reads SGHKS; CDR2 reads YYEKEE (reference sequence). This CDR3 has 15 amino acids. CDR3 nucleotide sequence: TGTGCCAGCAGCTTGGAGGGTGCCCGCGGCTATGGCTACACCTTC. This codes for CASSLEGARGYGYTF. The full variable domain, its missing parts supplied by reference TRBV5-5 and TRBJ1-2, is DAGVTQSPTHLIKTRGQQVTLRCSPISGHKSVSWYQQVLGQGPQFIFQYYEKEERGRGNFPDRFSARQFPNYSSELNVNALLLGDSALYLCASSLEGARGYGYTFGSGTRLTVV.

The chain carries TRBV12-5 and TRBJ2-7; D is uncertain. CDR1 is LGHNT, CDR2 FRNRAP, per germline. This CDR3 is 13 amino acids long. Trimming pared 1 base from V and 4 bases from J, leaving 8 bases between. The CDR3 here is CASGLGSYYEQYF. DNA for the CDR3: TGTGCTAGTGGTTTGGGCAGCTATTACGAGCAGTACTTC.

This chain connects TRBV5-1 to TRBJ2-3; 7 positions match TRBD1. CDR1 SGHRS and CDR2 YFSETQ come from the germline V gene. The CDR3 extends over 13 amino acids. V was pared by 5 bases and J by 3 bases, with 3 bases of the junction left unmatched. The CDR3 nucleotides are TGCGCCAGCAGAGGGGGCGCGACAGATACGCAGTATTTT. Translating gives CASRGGATDTQYF. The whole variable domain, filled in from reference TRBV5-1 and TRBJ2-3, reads KAGVTQTPRYLIKTRGQQVTLSCSPISGHRSVSWYQQTPGQGLQFLFEYFSETQRNKGNFPGRFSGRQFSNSRSEMNVSTLELGDSALYLCASRGGATDTQYFGPGTRLTVL.

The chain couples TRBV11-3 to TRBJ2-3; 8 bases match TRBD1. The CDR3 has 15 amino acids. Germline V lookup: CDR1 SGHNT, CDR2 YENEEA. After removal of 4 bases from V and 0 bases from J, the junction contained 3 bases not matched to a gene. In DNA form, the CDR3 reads TGTGCCAGCAGCTCCGGACAGGGCAGCACAGATACGCAGTATTTT. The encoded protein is CASSSGQGSTDTQYF.

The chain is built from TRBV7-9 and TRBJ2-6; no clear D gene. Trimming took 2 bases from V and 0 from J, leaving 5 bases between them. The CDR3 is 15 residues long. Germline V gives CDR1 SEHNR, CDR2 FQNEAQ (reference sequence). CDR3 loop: CASSLWLSGANVLTF. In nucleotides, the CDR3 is TGTGCCAGCAGCTTATGGCTCTCTGGGGCCAACGTCCTGACTTTC.

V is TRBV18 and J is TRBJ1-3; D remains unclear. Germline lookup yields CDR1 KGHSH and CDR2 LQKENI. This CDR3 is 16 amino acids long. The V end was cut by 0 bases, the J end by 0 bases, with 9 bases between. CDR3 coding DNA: TGTGCCAGCTCACCACCGCAGGCCAGCTCTGGAAACACCATATATTTT. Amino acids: CASSPPQASSGNTIYF.

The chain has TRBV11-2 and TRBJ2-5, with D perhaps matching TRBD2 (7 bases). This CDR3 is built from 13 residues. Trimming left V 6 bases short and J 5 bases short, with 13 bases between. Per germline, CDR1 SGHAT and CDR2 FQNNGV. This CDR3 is CASRRGGGETQYF. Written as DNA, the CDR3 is TGTGCCAGCAGGCGAGGGGGAGGGGAGACCCAGTACTTC.

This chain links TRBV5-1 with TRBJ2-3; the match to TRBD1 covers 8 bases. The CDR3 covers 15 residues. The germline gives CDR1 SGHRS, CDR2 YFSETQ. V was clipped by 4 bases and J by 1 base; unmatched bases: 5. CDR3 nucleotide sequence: TGCGCCAGCAGCATCGACAGGGGCGGCACAGATACGCAGTATTTT. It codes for CASSIDRGGTDTQYF.

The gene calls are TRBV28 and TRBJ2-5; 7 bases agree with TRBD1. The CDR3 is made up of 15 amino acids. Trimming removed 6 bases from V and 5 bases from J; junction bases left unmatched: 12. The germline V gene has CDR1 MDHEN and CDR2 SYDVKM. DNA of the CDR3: TGTGCCAGCAGACCAATCGGGGACAGTTGGGAGACCCAGTACTTC. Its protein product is CASRPIGDSWETQYF.

DNA of the CDR3: TGCGCCAGCAGCTTATCGACAGGGGGCTTTAGTGAAAAACTGTTTTTT. Translation gives CASSLSTGGFSEKLFF. V usage is TRBV5-1 and J usage is TRBJ1-4, with TRBD1 matching over 10 bases. The germline V gene encodes CDR1 SGHRS and CDR2 YFSETQ. This CDR3 spans 16 amino acids. Trimming at V came to 2 bases and at J to 7 bases, leaving 8 bases not matched to a gene. The full variable domain, in which reference TRBV5-1 and TRBJ1-4 provide the parts outside the CDR3, is KAGVTQTPRYLIKTRGQQVTLSCSPISGHRSVSWYQQTPGQGLQFLFEYFSETQRNKGNFPGRFSGRQFSNSRSEMNVSTLELGDSALYLCASSLSTGGFSEKLFFGSGTQLSVL.

The CDR3 DNA follows: TGTGCCAGCTCACCGGAACGGAACAATCAGCCCCAGCATTTT. Protein product: CASSPERNNQPQHF. The chain recombines TRBV18 with TRBJ1-5; the D is unclear. Germline-derived CDR1 and CDR2 are KGHSH and LQKENI. Trimming removed 3 bases from V and 3 bases from J, with 9 bases in between. The CDR3 has 14 residues.

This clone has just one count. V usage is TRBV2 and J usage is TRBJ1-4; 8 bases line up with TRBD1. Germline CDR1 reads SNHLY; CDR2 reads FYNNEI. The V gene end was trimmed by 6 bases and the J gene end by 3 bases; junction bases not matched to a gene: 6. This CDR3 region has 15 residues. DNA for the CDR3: TGTGCCAGCAGGTCTCAGGGGGCGTCTAATGAAAAACTGTTTTTT. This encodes CASRSQGASNEKLFF.

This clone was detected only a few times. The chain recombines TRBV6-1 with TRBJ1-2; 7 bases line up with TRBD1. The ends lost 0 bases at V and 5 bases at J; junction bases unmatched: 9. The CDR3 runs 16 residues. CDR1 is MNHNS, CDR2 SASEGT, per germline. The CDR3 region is CASSEAGRQGGYGYTF. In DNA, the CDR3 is TGTGCCAGCAGTGAAGCTGGCAGGCAGGGGGGGTATGGCTACACCTTC.

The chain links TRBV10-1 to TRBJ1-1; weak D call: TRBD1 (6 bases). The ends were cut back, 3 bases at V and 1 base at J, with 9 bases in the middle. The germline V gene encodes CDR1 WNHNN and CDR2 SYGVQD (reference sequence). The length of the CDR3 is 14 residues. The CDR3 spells CASSDGQWNTEAFF. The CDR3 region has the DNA TGCGCCAGCAGTGACGGACAGTGGAACACTGAAGCTTTCTTT.

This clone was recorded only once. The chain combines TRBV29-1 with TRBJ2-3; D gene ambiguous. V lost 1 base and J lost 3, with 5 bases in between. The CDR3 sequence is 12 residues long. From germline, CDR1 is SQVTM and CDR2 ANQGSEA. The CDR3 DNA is TGCAGCGTTGAAGTCGGGACAGATACGCAGTATTTT. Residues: CSVEVGTDTQYF.

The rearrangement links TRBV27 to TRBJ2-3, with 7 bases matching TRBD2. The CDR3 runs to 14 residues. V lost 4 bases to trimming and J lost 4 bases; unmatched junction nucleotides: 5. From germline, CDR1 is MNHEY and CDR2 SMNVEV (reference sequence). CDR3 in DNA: TGTGCCAGCAGTTCAGGACTAGTCCCAGATACGCAGTATTTT. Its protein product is CASSSGLVPDTQYF.

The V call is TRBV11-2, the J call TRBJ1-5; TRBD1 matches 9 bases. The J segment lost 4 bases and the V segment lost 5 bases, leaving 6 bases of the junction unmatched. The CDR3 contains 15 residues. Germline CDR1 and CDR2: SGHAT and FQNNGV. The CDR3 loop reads CASSAGTGQNQPQHF. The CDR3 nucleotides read TGTGCCAGCAGCGCCGGGACAGGGCAGAATCAGCCCCAGCATTTT.

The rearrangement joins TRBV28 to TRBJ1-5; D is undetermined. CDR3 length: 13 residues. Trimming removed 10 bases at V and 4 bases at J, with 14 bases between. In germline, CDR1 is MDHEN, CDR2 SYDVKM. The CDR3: CAINMDRNQPQHF. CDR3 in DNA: TGTGCCATTAACATGGACCGAAATCAGCCCCAGCATTTT.

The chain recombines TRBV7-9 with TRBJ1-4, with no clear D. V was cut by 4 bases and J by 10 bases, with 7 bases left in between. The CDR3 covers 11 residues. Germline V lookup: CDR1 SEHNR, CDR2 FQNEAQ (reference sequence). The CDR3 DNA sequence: TGTGCCAGCAGCTCCCATCGAAAACTGTTTTTT. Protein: CASSSHRKLFF.

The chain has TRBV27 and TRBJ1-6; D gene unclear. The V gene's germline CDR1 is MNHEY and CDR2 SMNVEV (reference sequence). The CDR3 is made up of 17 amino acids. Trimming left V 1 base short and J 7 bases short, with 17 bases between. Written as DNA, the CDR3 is TGTGCCAGCAGTTTATTGGCGCCCGGGCAGCTAAATTCACCCCTCCACTTT. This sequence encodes CASSLLAPGQLNSPLHF.